This is a list of T cell receptor beta chains from one sample in a study of blood T cell repertoires in COVID-19. Clones were read by immunoSEQ multiplex PCR, and TCRdb kept only the in-frame ones, dropping some. This sample has roughly 230,000 clones; about 80% occur once, and the top ten carry around 4%. The source material was peripheral blood. These TCRs come from a man aged 45 to 65 with active or convalescent COVID-19. The CDR3 runs from the conserved cysteine through the conserved F or W.

>TRBV28|TRBJ1-5
CASSPGDSNQPQHF
>TRBV3-1/TRBV3-2|TRBJ2-7
CASSRVRYEQYF
>TRBV5-8|TRBJ1-4
CASSLVRTGLGNEKLFF
>TRBV6-6|TRBJ2-7
CASSSPGTSGEQYF
>TRBV19|TRBJ1-2
CASSRSGTDSFGYTF
>TRBV5-8|TRBJ1-1
CASSLVSKGTEAFF
>TRBV14|TRBJ1-2
CASSLPGQGTNYGYTF
>TRBV3-1/TRBV3-2|TRBJ1-2
CASSPSGGAGGYTF
>TRBV6-6|TRBJ2-7
CASSAGGSYEQYF
>TRBV4-2|TRBJ2-7
CASSPPGVAGGRLLYEQYF
>TRBV5-1|TRBJ2-7
CASSITGDAYEQYF
>TRBV19|TRBJ1-4
CASAMTGKNEKLFF
>TRBV5-1|TRBJ1-3
CASSLTPISSGNTIYF
>TRBV18|TRBJ1-2
CASSPDTLGQGRGYTF
>TRBV6-5|TRBJ2-3
CASSREASSTDTQYF
>TRBV6-6|TRBJ1-2
CASSYSQGGNYGYTF
>TRBV7-9|TRBJ1-2
CASSLTGLRYGYTF
>TRBV2|TRBJ1-5
CASRELQGTNQPQHF
>TRBV5-4|TRBJ1-2
CASSLGGPTPAEGYTF
>TRBV6-6|TRBJ2-7
CASSLTLSGQGSYEQYF
>TRBV30|TRBJ1-1
CAWTTGGTEAFF
>TRBV28|TRBJ1-4
CASSPQGGDEKLFF
>TRBV4-1|TRBJ1-2
CASSLVGGSQSYGYTF
>TRBV25-1|TRBJ1-2
CASSRQGTSGSYTF
>TRBV4-1|TRBJ2-7
CASSQDLGGSDYEQYF
>TRBV28|TRBJ2-4
CATQTPRTSGLAKNIQYF
>TRBV18|TRBJ1-1
CASSPGEDTEAFF
>TRBV7-2|TRBJ1-2
CASLRPRENKGYTF
>TRBV7-2|TRBJ2-3
CASSLPRQAPTDTQYF
>TRBV30|TRBJ2-3
CAWSVGVMDTQYF
>TRBV12-3/TRBV12-4|TRBJ2-3
CASSPYFGDTQYF
>TRBV7-3|TRBJ1-1
CASSQRVYTEAFF
>TRBV7-9|TRBJ1-2
CASSEGQGDYGYTF
>TRBV5-1|TRBJ1-1
CASSTGTGGEAFF
>TRBV7-6|TRBJ2-5
CASSLGTGGVETQYF
>TRBV30|TRBJ2-5
CAWIPTPLAGELETQYF
>TRBV6-5|TRBJ1-2
CASSYSAGGTLYGYTF
>TRBV12-3/TRBV12-4|TRBJ2-1
CASSLGSGNEQFF
>TRBV28|TRBJ2-3
CASSFSPGLDLTDTQYF
>TRBV3-1/TRBV3-2|TRBJ1-1
CASSRGVTEAFF